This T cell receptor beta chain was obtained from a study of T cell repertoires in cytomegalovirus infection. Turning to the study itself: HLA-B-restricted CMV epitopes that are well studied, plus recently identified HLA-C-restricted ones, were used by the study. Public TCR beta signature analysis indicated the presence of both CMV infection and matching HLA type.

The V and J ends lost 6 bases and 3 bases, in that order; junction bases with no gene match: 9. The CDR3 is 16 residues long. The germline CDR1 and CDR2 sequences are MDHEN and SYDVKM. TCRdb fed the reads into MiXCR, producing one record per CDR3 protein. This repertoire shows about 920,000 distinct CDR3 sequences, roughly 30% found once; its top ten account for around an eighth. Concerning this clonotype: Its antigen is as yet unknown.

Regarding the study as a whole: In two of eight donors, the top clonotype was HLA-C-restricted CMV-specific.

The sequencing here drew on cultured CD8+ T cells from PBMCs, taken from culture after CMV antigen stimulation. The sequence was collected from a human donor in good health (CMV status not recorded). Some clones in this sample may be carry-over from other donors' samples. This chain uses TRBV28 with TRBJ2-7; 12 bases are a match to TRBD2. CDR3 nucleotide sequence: TGTGCCAGCAGGTCCACTAGCGGGGGGTTTTTCTACGAGCAGTACGTC. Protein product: CASRSTSGGFFYEQYV.